Each of the 26 T cell receptor beta chains below was sequenced from the same sample in a study of chemoradiotherapy in HPV16-positive cancers. Sequencing was performed with immunoSEQ multiplex PCR; in TCRdb, only in-frame clones are kept and a portion is missing. The sample holds approximately 11,000 clones, 90% to 95% seen once. This sample comprised blood, obtained from a patient who underwent chemoradiotherapy. These receptors originate from a human donor with HPV-associated anogenital cancer.

V gene TRBV11-2 combines with J gene TRBJ2-1, with TRBD1 matching 9 bases. Unmatched junction bases numbered 17, after V lost 4 bases and J lost 10 bases. The CDR3 has 17 residues. Germline V gene data show CDR1 as SGHAT and CDR2 as FQNNGV. CDR3 amino acids: CASSSLYVSGTGSEQFF. The DNA of the CDR3 is TGTGCCAGCAGCTCCCTTTATGTCTCCGGGACAGGGAGCGAGCAGTTCTTC.

Here the CDR3 reads CASSLATSGLSYEQYF. In nucleotides, the CDR3 is TGTGCCAGCAGCTTAGCGACTAGCGGGCTCTCCTACGAGCAGTACTTC. The chain has TRBV7-2 and TRBJ2-7, with 10 positions matching TRBD2. J lost 0 bases, V lost 0 bases, and 2 bases had no gene match. CDR3 size: 16 residues. Germline CDR1 is SGHTA and CDR2 is FQGNSA.

This sequence joins TRBV7-2 and TRBJ2-7; the match to TRBD2 covers 9 bases. CDR3 length: 15 amino acids. Germline V gene sequence: CDR1 SGHTA, CDR2 FQGNSA. Trimming at V came to 1 base and at J to 6 bases, leaving 7 bases not matched to a gene. CDR3 amino acids: CASSLVAGGNREQYF. In nucleotides, the CDR3 is TGTGCCAGCAGCTTAGTTGCGGGGGGGAATCGCGAGCAGTACTTC. The full variable domain, its missing parts supplied by reference TRBV7-2 and TRBJ2-7, is GAGVSQSPSNKVTEKGKDVELRCDPISGHTALYWYRQSLGQGLEFLIYFQGNSAPDKSGLPSDRFSAERTGGSVSTLTIQRTQQEDSAVYLCASSLVAGGNREQYFGPGTRLTVT.

The CDR3 DNA follows: TGTGCCAGCAGCTTACAGGGAGCGGGGAATTCACCCCTCCACTTT. Its translation: CASSLQGAGNSPLHF. The genes are TRBV13 and TRBJ1-6; D might be TRBD1 (5 bases). The CDR3 covers 15 residues. In germline, CDR1 is PRHDT, CDR2 FYEKMQ (reference sequence). Trimming stripped 2 bases from V and 7 bases from J, with 12 bases between.

The chain employs TRBV7-9 and TRBJ1-1, with D tentatively TRBD1 (5 bases). The CDR3 totals 15 residues. Germline loops: CDR1 SEHNR, CDR2 FQNEAQ (reference sequence). Trimming took 3 bases from V and 6 from J, leaving 17 bases between them. This chain's CDR3 is CASSFRSGQGAEAFF. CDR3 bases: TGTGCCAGCAGCTTTCGGAGTGGGCAGGGTGCTGAAGCTTTCTTT.

This chain connects TRBV4-2 to TRBJ1-6; no reliable D call. The germline V gene encodes CDR1 LGHNA and CDR2 YNFKEQ. CDR3 length: 13 residues. V lost 0 bases, J lost 13 bases, and 10 bases lay in between. Written as DNA, the CDR3 is TGTGCCAGCAGCCAAGAACGATCGGGGCCCCTCCACTTT. The encoded protein is CASSQERSGPLHF.

This chain links TRBV19 with TRBJ2-1; TRBD2 matches at 11 bases. V shed 1 base and J 6 bases; nucleotides not matched to a gene: 8. In germline, CDR1 is LNHDA, CDR2 SQIVND (reference sequence). This CDR3 is built from 17 residues. The CDR3 nucleotides read TGTGCCAGTAGTATAGGTAGCGGGGGGGCTTATGGCAATGAGCAGTTCTTC. This codes for CASSIGSGGAYGNEQFF. Full variable domain (rest looked up from reference TRBV19 and TRBJ2-1): DGGITQSPKYLFRKEGQNVTLSCEQNLNHDAMYWYRQDPGQGLRLIYYSQIVNDFQKGDIAEGYSVSREKKESFPLTVTSAQKNPTAFYLCASSIGSGGAYGNEQFFGPGTRLTVL.

Only one count was recorded for this clone. The V gene is TRBV7-9, the J gene TRBJ2-2; no clear D. Deletions cut 0 bases from V and 4 bases from J, with 15 bases between. The CDR3 loop spans 17 amino acids. Germline V lookup: CDR1 SEHNR, CDR2 FQNEAQ (reference sequence). The CDR3 nucleotides are TGTGCCAGCAGCTTAGCGCTCGGTACCACGCGCACCGGGGAGCTGTTTTTT. Protein product: CASSLALGTTRTGELFF.

The J gene is TRBJ1-4, the V gene TRBV2; 7 nucleotides line up with TRBD1. From germline, CDR1 is SNHLY and CDR2 FYNNEI. This CDR3 region has 14 residues. J gave up 0 bases and V 7 bases, and 2 bases lay outside the gene matches. CDR3: CASKGAPTNEKLFF. The CDR3 DNA reads TGTGCCAGCAAGGGGGCACCAACTAATGAAAAACTGTTTTTT.

This chain connects TRBV5-1 to TRBJ2-5; D is possibly TRBD2 (6 bases). This CDR3 is built from 17 residues. Trimming stripped 4 bases from V and 3 bases from J, with 22 bases between. CDR1 SGHRS and CDR2 YFSETQ come from the germline V gene. CDR3 sequence (DNA): TGCGCCAGCAGCACCTACCCCCCTAGCGTGAAAAAAGAGACCCAGTACTTC. This sequence encodes CASSTYPPSVKKETQYF.

CDR3 in amino acids: CATEGGGRTGANVLTF. DNA for the CDR3: TGTGCCACCGAAGGGGGAGGGCGAACTGGGGCCAACGTCCTGACTTTC. The chain couples TRBV15 to TRBJ2-6; TRBD2 might be the D (7 bases). This CDR3 is built from 16 residues. Germline CDR1 is LNHNV and CDR2 is YYDKDF (reference sequence). The ends were cut back, 8 bases at V and 2 bases at J, with 16 bases in the middle.

The chain carries TRBV7-9 and TRBJ2-1; D may be TRBD2 (5 bases). The CDR3 spans 16 residues. V lost 6 bases and J 3 bases, leaving 18 bases between the germline ends. The germline V gene encodes CDR1 SEHNR and CDR2 FQNEAQ (reference sequence). The CDR3 DNA reads as TGTGCCAGCAGGGAACTGGCGGGCAAGGACTACAATGAGCAGTTCTTC. Residues: CASRELAGKDYNEQFF.

V is TRBV5-4 and J is TRBJ1-3; D is uncertain. The CDR3 covers 15 residues. CDR1 and CDR2 (germline): SGHNT, YYREEE (reference sequence). V lost 0 bases, J lost 0 bases, and 7 bases lay in between. The CDR3 DNA reads as TGTGCCAGCAGCTTGGACCGACCCTCTGGAAACACCATATATTTT. It codes for CASSLDRPSGNTIYF.

The rearrangement links TRBV6-5 to TRBJ1-3; D might be TRBD1 (5 bases). Trimming stripped 2 bases from V and 0 bases from J, with 11 bases between. Germline V lookup: CDR1 MNHEY, CDR2 SVGAGI. This CDR3 is 16 amino acids long. CDR3 sequence: CASSYIFGGSGNTIYF. The CDR3 DNA sequence: TGTGCCAGCAGTTACATTTTCGGGGGCTCTGGAAACACCATATATTTT.

The chain uses TRBV2 and TRBJ1-2; TRBD1 matches at 10 bases. Germline trimming cut 8 bases from V and 8 bases from J; bases unmatched to any gene: 2. This CDR3 has 11 amino acids. CDR1 is SNHLY and CDR2 is FYNNEI in the germline V gene. For the CDR3, the DNA is TGTGCCAGCGGGACAGGGGCCGGCTACACCTTC. This sequence encodes CASGTGAGYTF.

The chain is built from TRBV7-9 and TRBJ1-4; D is undetermined. Germline V gene lookup returns CDR1 SEHNR and CDR2 FQNEAQ (reference sequence). V lost 2 bases to trimming and J lost 14 bases, with 15 bases between them. This CDR3 region has 13 residues. The CDR3 region is CASSLISAELLFF. The CDR3 bases are TGTGCCAGCAGCTTAATAAGTGCAGAGCTCCTGTTTTTT. The variable domain in full, completed from reference TRBV7-9 and TRBJ1-4, reads DTGVSQNPRHKITKRGQNVTFRCDPISEHNRLYWYRQTLGQGPEFLTYFQNEAQLEKSRLLSDRFSAERPKGSFSTLEIQRTEQGDSAMYLCASSLISAELLFFGSGTQLSVL.

The chain uses TRBV4-1 and TRBJ2-5; D uncertain. V lost 7 bases and J 3 bases, leaving 15 bases between the germline ends. Germline-derived CDR1 and CDR2 are MGHRA and YSYEKL. The CDR3 totals 14 residues. CDR3 sequence: CASTSRSSEETQYF. The CDR3 DNA is TGCGCCAGCACGTCCAGGAGTTCCGAAGAGACCCAGTACTTC.

The chain is built from TRBV30 and TRBJ2-5; the match to TRBD2 covers 12 bases. The J call may be faulty, since TRBJ2-7 better matches the DNA end. From germline, CDR1 is GTSNPN and CDR2 SVGIG (reference sequence). The CDR3 extends over 14 amino acids. The CDR3 nucleotides read TGTGCCTGGAGTACTAGCGGGGGGCGGGACGAGCAGTACTTC. Translation gives CAWSTSGGRDEQYF.

The CDR3 nucleotides are TGTGCCAGCAGCGCCTCCGGACGCCCAAACAATGAGCAGTTCTTC. Translating it yields CASSASGRPNNEQFF. This chain uses TRBV9 with TRBJ2-1; D is unclear. This CDR3 comprises 15 residues. Germline V lookup: CDR1 SGDLS, CDR2 YYNGEE. V lost 3 bases, J lost 5 bases, and 15 bases lay in between.

The chain joins TRBV19 to TRBJ1-5; 7 nucleotides match TRBD1. Germline-derived CDR1 and CDR2 are LNHDA and SQIVND (reference sequence). With V trimmed by 2 bases and J by 6 bases, 10 bases remained unmatched. This CDR3 is 16 amino acids long. CDR3 region: CASSIFLPGGTQPQHF. In DNA, the CDR3 is TGTGCCAGTAGTATATTCTTACCAGGGGGAACTCAGCCCCAGCATTTT.

CDR3 in amino acids: CASSLGRSNQPQHF. CDR3 sequence (DNA): TGTGCCAGCAGCTTGGGACGTTCTAATCAGCCCCAGCATTTT. This chain connects TRBV5-6 to TRBJ1-5, with D unresolved. With 0 bases removed from V and 4 bases from J, the gap between germline ends came to 8 bases. This CDR3 is built from 14 residues. Germline CDR1 and CDR2: SGHDT and YYEEEE.

The gene calls are TRBV14 and TRBJ2-5; perhaps D is TRBD1 or TRBD2 (5 bases each). Trimming took 3 bases from V and 11 from J, leaving 25 bases between them. This CDR3 has 16 amino acids. Germline CDR1 SGHDN, CDR2 FVKESK. CDR3 loop: CASSQRLGVLIGEQYF. CDR3 nucleotide sequence: TGTGCCAGCAGCCAGCGACTGGGGGTGTTAATAGGGGAGCAGTACTTC.

The chain couples TRBV7-6 to TRBJ1-2; D is uncertain. The CDR3 totals 15 residues. Germline lookup yields CDR1 SGHVS and CDR2 FNYEAQ. The germline V and J ends were trimmed by 5 bases and 3 bases, with 16 bases remaining between them. The CDR3 DNA follows: TGTGCCAGCAGCCAGAATAATGGGCAGGACTATGGCTACACCTTC. Amino acids: CASSQNNGQDYGYTF.

This chain connects TRBV4-1 to TRBJ2-2; 7 bases map to TRBD1. CDR1 is MGHRA, CDR2 YSYEKL, per germline. Trimming took 2 bases from V and 3 from J; bases not matched to a gene: 3. The CDR3 has 15 residues. CDR3 region: CASSQRQGDTGELFF. CDR3 coding DNA: TGCGCCAGCAGCCAACGACAGGGTGACACCGGGGAGCTGTTTTTT.

V gene TRBV5-1 combines with J gene TRBJ2-3; D is uncertain. The germline CDR1 and CDR2 sequences are SGHRS and YFSETQ. The CDR3 has 12 residues. V was trimmed by 2 bases and J by 6 bases, leaving 7 bases between them. CDR3 region: CASSLEWDTQYF. CDR3 bases: TGCGCCAGCAGCTTAGAGTGGGATACGCAGTATTTT.

The chain employs TRBV13 and TRBJ2-3, with 8 bases that match TRBD2. CDR1 is PRHDT, CDR2 FYEKMQ, per germline (reference sequence). The V and J ends lost 0 bases and 7 bases, in that order; junction bases with no gene match: 9. This CDR3 is built from 16 residues. This chain's CDR3 is CASSLGLAGSPYTQYF. CDR3 DNA sequence: TGTGCCAGCAGCTTAGGTTTAGCGGGGTCCCCGTATACGCAGTATTTT.